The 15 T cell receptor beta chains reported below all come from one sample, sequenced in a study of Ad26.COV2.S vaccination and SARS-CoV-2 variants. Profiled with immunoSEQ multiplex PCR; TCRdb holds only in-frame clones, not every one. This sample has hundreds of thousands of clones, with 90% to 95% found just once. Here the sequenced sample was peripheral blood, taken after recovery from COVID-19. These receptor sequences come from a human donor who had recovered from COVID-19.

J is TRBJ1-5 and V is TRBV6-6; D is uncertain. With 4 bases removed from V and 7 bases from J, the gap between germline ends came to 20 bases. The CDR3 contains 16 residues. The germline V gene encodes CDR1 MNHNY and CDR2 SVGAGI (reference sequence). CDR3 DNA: TGTGCCAGCAGTTCCCATGGACGGAGTCTAGGACAGCCCCAGCATTTT. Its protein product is CASSSHGRSLGQPQHF.

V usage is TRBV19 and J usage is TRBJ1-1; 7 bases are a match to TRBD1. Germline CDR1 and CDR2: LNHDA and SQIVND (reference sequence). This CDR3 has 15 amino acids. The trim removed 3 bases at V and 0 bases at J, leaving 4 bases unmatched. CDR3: CASSMGTALNTEAFF. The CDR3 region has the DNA TGTGCCAGTAGTATGGGGACAGCCCTGAACACTGAAGCTTTCTTT.

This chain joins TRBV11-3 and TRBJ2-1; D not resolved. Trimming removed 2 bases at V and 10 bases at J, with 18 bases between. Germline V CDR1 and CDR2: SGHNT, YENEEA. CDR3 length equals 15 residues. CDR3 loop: CASSLWGHWVREQFF. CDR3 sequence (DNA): TGTGCCAGCAGCTTATGGGGTCATTGGGTCAGGGAGCAGTTCTTC.

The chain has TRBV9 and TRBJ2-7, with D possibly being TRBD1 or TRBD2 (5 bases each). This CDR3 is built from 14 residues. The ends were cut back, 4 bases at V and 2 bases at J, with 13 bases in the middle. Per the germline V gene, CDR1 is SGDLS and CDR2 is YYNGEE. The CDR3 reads CASSPGTKTYEQYF. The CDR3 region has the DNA TGTGCCAGCAGCCCCGGGACGAAAACCTACGAGCAGTACTTC.

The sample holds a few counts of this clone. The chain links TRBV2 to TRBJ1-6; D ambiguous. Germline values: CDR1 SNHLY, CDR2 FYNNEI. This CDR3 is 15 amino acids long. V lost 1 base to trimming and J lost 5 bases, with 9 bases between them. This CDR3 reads CASSEGSSHNSPLHF. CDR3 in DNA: TGTGCCAGCAGTGAAGGTAGCAGCCATAATTCACCCCTCCACTTT.

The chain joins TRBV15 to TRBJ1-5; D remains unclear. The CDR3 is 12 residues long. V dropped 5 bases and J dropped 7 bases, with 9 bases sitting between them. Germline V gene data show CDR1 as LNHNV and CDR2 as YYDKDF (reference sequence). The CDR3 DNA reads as TGTGCCACCAGCGAAGACAACCAGCCCCAGCATTTT. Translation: CATSEDNQPQHF.

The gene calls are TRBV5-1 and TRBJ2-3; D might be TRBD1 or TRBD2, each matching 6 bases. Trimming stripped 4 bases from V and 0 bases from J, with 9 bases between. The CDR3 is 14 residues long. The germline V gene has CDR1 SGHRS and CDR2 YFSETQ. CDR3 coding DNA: TGCGCCAGCAGCGGGGGGCCTAGCACAGATACGCAGTATTTT. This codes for CASSGGPSTDTQYF.

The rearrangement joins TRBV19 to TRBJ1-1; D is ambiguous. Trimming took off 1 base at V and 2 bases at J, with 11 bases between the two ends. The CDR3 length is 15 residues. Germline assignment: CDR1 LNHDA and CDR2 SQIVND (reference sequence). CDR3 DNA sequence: TGTGCCAGTAGTATAGGGTGGGCTGGAAACACTGAAGCTTTCTTT. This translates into CASSIGWAGNTEAFF.

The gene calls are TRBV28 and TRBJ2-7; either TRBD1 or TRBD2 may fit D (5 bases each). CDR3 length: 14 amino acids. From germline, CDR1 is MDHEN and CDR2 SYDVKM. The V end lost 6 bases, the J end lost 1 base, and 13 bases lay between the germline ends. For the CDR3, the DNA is TGTGCCAGCAGCCGGGACGGAGCTTCCTACGAGCAGTACTTC. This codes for CASSRDGASYEQYF.

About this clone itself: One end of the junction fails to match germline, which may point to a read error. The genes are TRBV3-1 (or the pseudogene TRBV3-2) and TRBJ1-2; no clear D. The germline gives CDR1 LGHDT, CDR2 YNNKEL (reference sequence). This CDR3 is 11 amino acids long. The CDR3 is CASSQGILCAF. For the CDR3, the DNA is TGTGCCAGCAGCCAAGGCATATTGTGTGCCTTC.

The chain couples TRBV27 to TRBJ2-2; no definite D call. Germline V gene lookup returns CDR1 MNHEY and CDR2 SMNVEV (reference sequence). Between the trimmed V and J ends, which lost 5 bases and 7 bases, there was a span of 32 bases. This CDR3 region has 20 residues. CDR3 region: CASSQLARDWGYTKDGELFF. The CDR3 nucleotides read TGTGCCAGCAGTCAACTCGCGCGCGATTGGGGATACACCAAAGACGGGGAGCTGTTTTTT.

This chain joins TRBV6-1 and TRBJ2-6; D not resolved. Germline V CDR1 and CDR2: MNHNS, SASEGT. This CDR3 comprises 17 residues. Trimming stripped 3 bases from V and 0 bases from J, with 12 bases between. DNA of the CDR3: TGTGCCAGCAGTGAGGTCTCGGCTCACTCTGGGGCCAACGTCCTGACTTTC. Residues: CASSEVSAHSGANVLTF.

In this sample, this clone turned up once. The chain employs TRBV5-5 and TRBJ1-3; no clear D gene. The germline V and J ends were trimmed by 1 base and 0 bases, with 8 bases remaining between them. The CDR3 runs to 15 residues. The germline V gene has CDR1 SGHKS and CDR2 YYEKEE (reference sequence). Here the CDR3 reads CASSLTPLSGNTIYF. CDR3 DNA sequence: TGTGCCAGCAGCTTGACCCCGCTCTCTGGAAACACCATATATTTT. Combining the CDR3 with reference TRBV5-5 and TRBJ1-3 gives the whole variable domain DAGVTQSPTHLIKTRGQQVTLRCSPISGHKSVSWYQQVLGQGPQFIFQYYEKEERGRGNFPDRFSARQFPNYSSELNVNALLLGDSALYLCASSLTPLSGNTIYFGEGSWLTVV.

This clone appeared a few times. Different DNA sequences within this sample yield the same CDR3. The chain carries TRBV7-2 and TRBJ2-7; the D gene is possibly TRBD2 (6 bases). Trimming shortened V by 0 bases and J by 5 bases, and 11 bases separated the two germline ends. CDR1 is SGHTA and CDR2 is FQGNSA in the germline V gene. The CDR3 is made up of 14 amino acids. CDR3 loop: CASSLAGGSHEQYF. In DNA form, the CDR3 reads TGTGCCAGCAGCTTAGCGGGGGGAAGCCACGAGCAGTACTTC.

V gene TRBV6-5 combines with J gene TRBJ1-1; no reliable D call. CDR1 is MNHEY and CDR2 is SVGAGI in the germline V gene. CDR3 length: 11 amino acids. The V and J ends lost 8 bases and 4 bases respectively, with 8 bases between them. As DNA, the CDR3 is TGTGCCAGCCTGCGGGGCACTGAAGCTTTCTTT. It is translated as CASLRGTEAFF.